Below, 17 T cell receptor beta chains from the same sample are listed, as sequenced in a study of shared clonotypes between healthy human individuals. Naive CD8 cells lacked CD45RO, underwent positive selection for CCR7 and left out terminally differentiated effector memory CD45RA+ cells. The repertoire was sequenced with immunoSEQ multiplex PCR; TCRdb's copy has only in-frame clones and lacks some. Of 600,000 or so clones in the sample, 85% to 95% were seen once. The sequenced sample was naive CD8+ T cells sorted from blood. The receptors come from a woman aged 25 to 39 in good health.

The J gene is TRBJ2-7, the V gene TRBV6-5; 9 bases fit TRBD1. CDR3 length equals 13 residues. The germline CDR1 and CDR2 sequences are MNHEY and SVGAGI. The junction had 6 bases not matched to a gene; V was cut back by 6 bases and J by 6 bases. CDR3 in amino acids: CASRLGQGSEQYF. CDR3 nucleotide sequence: TGTGCCAGCAGACTCGGACAGGGGAGCGAGCAGTACTTC.

The chain carries TRBV27 and TRBJ1-5, with 10 bases fitting TRBD1. CDR1 is MNHEY and CDR2 is SMNVEV in the germline V gene (reference sequence). The length of the CDR3 is 16 residues. V was clipped by 6 bases and J by 2 bases; unmatched bases: 7. The CDR3 DNA reads as TGTGCCAGCAGCCCCTGGACAGGGGGAGGCAATCAGCCCCAGCATTTT. This codes for CASSPWTGGGNQPQHF.

This chain uses TRBV4-1 with TRBJ2-7; 7 bases map to TRBD2. The CDR3 extends over 15 amino acids. Trimming removed 1 base from V and 1 base from J; junction bases left unmatched: 4. CDR1 and CDR2 (germline): MGHRA, YSYEKL. CDR3 sequence reads: CASSQGSGQSYEQYF. The CDR3 nucleotides are TGCGCCAGCAGCCAAGGTAGCGGGCAATCCTACGAGCAGTACTTC.

V and J are TRBV12-5 and TRBJ2-5, with 10 bases aligning to TRBD2. The germline CDR1 and CDR2 sequences are LGHNT and FRNRAP. With V trimmed by 3 bases and J by 2 bases, 6 bases remained unmatched. CDR3 length equals 16 residues. CDR3 sequence reads: CASGFGTSESQETQYF. Written as DNA, the CDR3 is TGTGCTAGTGGTTTTGGGACTAGCGAGTCACAAGAGACCCAGTACTTC. Full variable domain (rest looked up from reference TRBV12-5 and TRBJ2-5): DARVTQTPRHKVTEMGQEVTMRCQPILGHNTVFWYRQTMMQGLELLAYFRNRAPLDDSGMPKDRFSAEMPDATLATLKIQPSEPRDSAVYFCASGFGTSESQETQYFGPGTRLLVL.

The chain is built from TRBV7-7 and TRBJ2-2; no definite D call. With 1 base removed from V and 7 bases from J, the gap between germline ends came to 7 bases. The length of the CDR3 is 13 residues. CDR1 and CDR2 from the germline V gene are SSHAT and FNYEAQ (reference sequence). The CDR3 DNA sequence: TGTGCCAGCAGCTTAGATCCAGGCGGGGAGCTGTTTTTT. Its translation: CASSLDPGGELFF.

Regarding this clone: The junction departs from germline at one end; a sequencing error may be responsible. The genes are TRBV30 and TRBJ1-5; 7 nucleotides agree with TRBD1. Per the germline V gene, CDR1 is GTSNPN and CDR2 is SVGIG (reference sequence). This CDR3 is built from 18 residues. The CDR3, as DNA: TGTGCCTGGAGTAGGGGGCAGGGGCGTTTTCATAGCAATCGGCCCCAGCATTTT. This sequence encodes CAWSRGQGRFHSNRPQHF. Full variable domain (rest looked up from reference TRBV30 and TRBJ1-5): SQTIHQWPATLVQPVGSPLSLECTVEGTSNPNLYWYRQAAGRGLQLLFYSVGIGQISSEVPQNLSASRPQDRQFILSSKKLLLSDSGFYLCAWSRGQGRFHSNRPQHFGDGTRLSIL.

As to this clone: Additional DNA sequences in this sample encode the identical CDR3. The chain recombines TRBV4-1 with TRBJ2-7; unclear D gene. V lost 1 base, J lost 2 bases, and 6 bases lay in between. The CDR3 spans 13 residues. Germline loops: CDR1 MGHRA, CDR2 YSYEKL. DNA of the CDR3: TGCGCCAGCAGCCAAGTTGGGACCTACGAGCAGTACTTC. Translated, it gives CASSQVGTYEQYF.

On this clone: Other nucleotide sequences in the sample specify the same CDR3. The rearrangement links TRBV9 to TRBJ1-2, with D tentatively TRBD1 (5 bases). From germline, CDR1 is SGDLS and CDR2 YYNGEE. The CDR3 runs to 13 residues. V was clipped by 0 bases and J by 5 bases, with 8 bases between them. CDR3 amino acids: CASSVAGGYGYTF. The CDR3 bases are TGTGCCAGCAGCGTAGCTGGGGGTTATGGCTACACCTTC.

V usage is TRBV6-1 and J usage is TRBJ2-7; D might be TRBD2 (5 bases). Germline V gene lookup returns CDR1 MNHNS and CDR2 SASEGT. The CDR3 spans 14 residues. Trimming stripped 8 bases from V and 1 base from J, with 15 bases between. CDR3 protein: CASGSPGRSYEQYF. The CDR3, as DNA: TGTGCCAGCGGGAGTCCAGGTCGTTCCTACGAGCAGTACTTC.

The V gene is TRBV28, the J gene TRBJ2-7, with D possibly matching TRBD1 (6 bases). The CDR3 covers 13 residues. Germline V CDR1 and CDR2: MDHEN, SYDVKM. V shed 7 bases and J shed 6 bases, with 16 bases lying between them. The chain's CDR3 is CASKGEGLLEQYF. CDR3 nucleotide sequence: TGTGCCAGCAAGGGGGAAGGTCTGCTCGAGCAGTACTTC.

The chain couples TRBV19 to TRBJ2-3; TRBD2 agrees at 14 bases. The germline gives CDR1 LNHDA, CDR2 SQIVND (reference sequence). V shed 3 bases, J shed 6 bases, and the junction held 5 bases outside the gene matches. The CDR3 spans 16 residues. The CDR3 DNA reads TGTGCCAGTAGTATCGGACTAGCGGGGGGACTGGATACGCAGTATTTT. The encoded protein is CASSIGLAGGLDTQYF.

This chain links TRBV9 with TRBJ2-5, with D perhaps given as TRBD1 or TRBD2 (6 bases each). This CDR3 region has 15 residues. Germline CDR1 SGDLS, CDR2 YYNGEE. Trimming left V 1 base short and J 2 bases short, with 12 bases between. CDR3 amino acids: CASSVSGAKQETQYF. CDR3 bases: TGTGCCAGCAGCGTATCGGGGGCCAAACAAGAGACCCAGTACTTC. The whole variable domain, filled in from reference TRBV9 and TRBJ2-5, reads DSGVTQTPKHLITATGQRVTLRCSPRSGDLSVYWYQQSLDQGLQFLIQYYNGEERAKGNILERFSAQQFPDLHSELNLSSLELGDSALYFCASSVSGAKQETQYFGPGTRLLVL.

The chain uses TRBV27 and TRBJ2-7, with D perhaps given as TRBD1 or TRBD2 (5 bases each). The germline V gene encodes CDR1 MNHEY and CDR2 SMNVEV (reference sequence). The CDR3 runs 17 residues. V was trimmed by 0 bases and J by 2 bases, leaving 17 bases between them. DNA of the CDR3: TGTGCCAGCAGTTTATCGATGCGAGGGGAGATCCCCTACGAGCAGTACTTC. Translated: CASSLSMRGEIPYEQYF.

V is TRBV6-6 and J is TRBJ2-1; no clear D gene. Germline CDR1 and CDR2: MNHNY and SVGAGI (reference sequence). V shed 2 bases and J shed 8 bases, with 4 bases lying between them. The CDR3 is 11 amino acids. The CDR3 DNA reads TGTGCCAGCAGTTACGACCATGAGCAGTTCTTC. As protein: CASSYDHEQFF.

The rearrangement joins TRBV4-1 to TRBJ2-3; D may be TRBD2 (6 bases). With 4 bases removed from V and 5 bases from J, the gap between germline ends came to 16 bases. This CDR3 is built from 15 residues. CDR1 MGHRA and CDR2 YSYEKL come from the germline V gene. The CDR3 nucleotides are TGCGCCAGCAGCCTCCAGACTAGGAGGGAAGATACGCAGTATTTT. It yields the protein CASSLQTRREDTQYF.

V is TRBV2 and J is TRBJ2-5; D might be TRBD1 (6 bases). Trimming shortened V by 9 bases and J by 2 bases, and 22 bases separated the two germline ends. CDR3 length: 16 residues. The V gene's germline CDR1 is SNHLY and CDR2 FYNNEI. CDR3 loop: CARALATGHMQETQYF. CDR3 DNA: TGTGCCAGAGCCCTCGCTACGGGACACATGCAAGAGACCCAGTACTTC.

The chain employs TRBV7-6 and TRBJ2-1; weak D call: TRBD2 (6 bases). Germline V gives CDR1 SGHVS, CDR2 FNYEAQ. The V gene lost 1 base and the J gene lost 10 bases, with 14 bases spanning the gap. The CDR3 runs 14 residues. The CDR3 nucleotides read TGTGCCAGCAGCTTAGACGGTGGGGGAGGCGAGCAGTTCTTC. Translating it yields CASSLDGGGGEQFF.